This is a list of T cell receptor beta chains from one sample in a study of blood T cell repertoires in COVID-19. Profiled with immunoSEQ multiplex PCR; TCRdb holds only in-frame clones, not every one. This table has 220,000 or so clones, 85% to 90% appearing once. What was sequenced was peripheral blood. The receptors here all came from a woman in her forties or fifties with COVID-19, enrolled during active disease. CDR3s include the opening cysteine and the closing phenylalanine or tryptophan. D genes are given only for firm matches. The size field is filled for only some rows; it gives once, few, many or a size class.

V: TRBV15; size: -; D: -; J: TRBJ2-1; CDR3: CATSREADVAGIYNEQFF; DNA: TGTGCCACCAGCAGAGAGGCCGACGTGGCGGGGATATACAATGAGCAGTTCTTC
V: TRBV3-1/TRBV3-2; size: -; D: TRBD1; J: TRBJ2-4; CDR3: CASSESGQAYKNIQYF; DNA: TGTGCCAGCAGCGAGAGCGGACAGGCCTACAAAAACATTCAGTACTTC
V: TRBV11-2; size: -; D: -; J: TRBJ2-6; CDR3: CASTIQPSGANVLTF; DNA: TGTGCCAGCACCATACAGCCCTCTGGGGCCAACGTCCTGACTTTC
V: TRBV30; size: -; D: -; J: TRBJ1-1; CDR3: CAFTPLSGYTEAFF; DNA: TGTGCCTTTACCCCTTTATCGGGGTACACTGAAGCTTTCTTT
V: TRBV10-3; size: few; D: -; J: TRBJ2-6; CDR3: CAISADILSGANVLTF; DNA: TGTGCCATCAGTGCGGACATTCTCTCTGGGGCCAACGTCCTGACTTTC
V: TRBV28; size: -; D: TRBD1; J: TRBJ1-5; CDR3: CASSLLPGQGHQPQHF; DNA: TGTGCCAGCAGCCTTTTGCCGGGACAGGGACATCAGCCCCAGCATTTT
V: TRBV5-1; size: -; D: -; J: TRBJ2-2; CDR3: CASSFDRTNTGELFF; DNA: TGCGCCAGCAGCTTTGACAGAACGAACACCGGGGAGCTGTTTTTT
V: TRBV5-1; size: -; D: TRBD2; J: TRBJ2-7; CDR3: CASSRYGRGGATEPYEQYF; DNA: TGCGCCAGCAGCCGGTACGGACGCGGGGGGGCGACTGAACCTTACGAGCAGTACTTC
V: TRBV4-1; size: -; D: -; J: TRBJ1-1; CDR3: CASSREQGSRAIAEAFF; DNA: TGCGCCAGCAGCCGAGAACAGGGTTCTCGCGCGATTGCTGAAGCTTTCTTT
V: TRBV4-1; size: -; D: TRBD1; J: TRBJ2-4; CDR3: CASSQGQGANIQYF; DNA: TGCGCCAGCAGCCAAGGGCAGGGGGCCAACATTCAGTACTTC
V: TRBV11-2; size: -; D: -; J: TRBJ2-1; CDR3: CASSPYTQLALGNNEQFF; DNA: TGTGCCAGCAGCCCCTACACCCAACTAGCCCTTGGAAACAATGAGCAGTTCTTC
V: TRBV9; size: -; D: TRBD2; J: TRBJ2-3; CDR3: CASSHILSGGAGDTQYF; DNA: TGTGCCAGCAGCCATATACTTAGCGGGGGGGCCGGAGATACGCAGTATTTT
V: TRBV24-1; size: -; D: TRBD1; J: TRBJ2-3; CDR3: CATSEDRADTQYF; DNA: TGTGCCACCAGTGAGGACAGGGCGGATACGCAGTATTTT
V: TRBV11-2; size: once; D: TRBD1; J: TRBJ2-2; CDR3: CASSLIKTGRGTGELFF; DNA: TGTGCCAGCAGCTTAATAAAGACAGGGAGAGGCACCGGGGAGCTGTTTTTT
V: TRBV20-1; size: once; D: -; J: TRBJ2-2; CDR3: CSASPIPGELFF; DNA: TGCAGTGCTAGTCCTATTCCCGGGGAGCTGTTTTTT
V: TRBV12-3/TRBV12-4; size: -; D: TRBD2; J: TRBJ2-5; CDR3: CASSFGGWETQYF; DNA: TGTGCCAGCAGTTTCGGGGGGTGGGAGACCCAGTACTTC
V: TRBV6-6; size: few; D: TRBD1; J: TRBJ2-1; CDR3: CASSSDSGTGGNEQFF; DNA: TGTGCCAGCAGTAGCGATTCCGGGACAGGGGGCAATGAGCAGTTCTTC
V: TRBV24-1; size: few; D: TRBD1; J: TRBJ2-3; CDR3: CATSDFGTGEDTQYF; DNA: TGTGCCACCAGTGATTTTGGGACAGGGGAGGATACGCAGTATTTT
V: TRBV7-9; size: -; D: -; J: TRBJ2-7; CDR3: CASSFNYEQYF; DNA: TGTGCCAGCAGCTTTAACTACGAGCAGTACTTC
V: TRBV5-6; size: -; D: TRBD1; J: TRBJ1-5; CDR3: CASSLNRGSGSNQPQHF; DNA: TGTGCCAGCAGCCTAAACAGGGGATCGGGGAGCAATCAGCCCCAGCATTTT
V: TRBV3-1/TRBV3-2; size: few; D: -; J: TRBJ1-2; CDR3: CASSQQGSTKGYTF; DNA: TGTGCCAGCAGCCAACAGGGTAGTACGAAAGGCTACACCTTC
V: TRBV6-2/TRBV6-3; size: -; D: TRBD1; J: TRBJ1-2; CDR3: CASSRGQPEGYTF; DNA: TGTGCCAGCAGCCGGGGACAGCCTGAGGGCTACACCTTC
V: TRBV5-1; size: -; D: -; J: TRBJ1-4; CDR3: CASSLGGAGANEKLFF; DNA: TGCGCCAGCAGCTTGGGAGGGGCAGGGGCTAATGAAAAACTGTTTTTT
V: TRBV24-1; size: few; D: TRBD2; J: TRBJ2-2; CDR3: CATSARTSGHTGELFF; DNA: TGTGCCACCAGTGCCCGGACTAGCGGGCACACCGGGGAGCTGTTTTTT
V: TRBV27; size: -; D: -; J: TRBJ2-2; CDR3: CASSWSQTNTGELFF; DNA: TGTGCCAGCAGTTGGTCCCAGACAAACACCGGGGAGCTGTTTTTT
V: TRBV19; size: -; D: -; J: TRBJ2-5; CDR3: CASSRRAQETQYF; DNA: TGTGCCAGTAGCCGGAGGGCCCAAGAGACCCAGTACTTC
V: TRBV2; size: -; D: -; J: TRBJ2-3; CDR3: CASSGREQYF; DNA: TGTGCCAGCAGTGGGCGGGAGCAGTATTTT
V: TRBV5-1; size: -; D: -; J: TRBJ2-3; CDR3: CASSNGVHRVSTDTQYF; DNA: TGCGCCAGCAGCAATGGGGTCCACAGGGTTAGCACAGATACGCAGTATTTT
V: TRBV12-3/TRBV12-4; size: -; D: TRBD1; J: TRBJ1-4; CDR3: CASTRTGNGKLFF; DNA: TGTGCCAGCACCCGGACAGGGAATGGAAAACTGTTTTTT
V: TRBV11-3; size: -; D: TRBD1; J: TRBJ1-1; CDR3: CASSFSPGGMNTEAFF; DNA: TGTGCCAGCAGCTTCTCGCCAGGGGGCATGAACACTGAAGCTTTCTTT
V: TRBV6-5; size: -; D: -; J: TRBJ2-6; CDR3: CASSYSGANVLTF; DNA: TGTGCCAGCAGCTACTCTGGGGCCAACGTCCTGACTTTC
V: TRBV5-8; size: -; D: TRBD1; J: TRBJ2-3; CDR3: CASGEGTGRADTQYF; DNA: TGTGCCAGCGGGGAGGGGACAGGGCGGGCAGATACGCAGTATTTT
V: TRBV20-1; size: once; D: TRBD1; J: TRBJ2-7; CDR3: CSAIQGNEQYF; DNA: TGCAGTGCTATACAGGGGAACGAGCAGTACTTC
V: TRBV7-8; size: -; D: -; J: TRBJ2-7; CDR3: CASSLDYRYEQYF; DNA: TGTGCCAGCAGCCTTGACTATCGCTACGAGCAGTACTTC
V: TRBV29-1; size: -; D: TRBD2; J: TRBJ2-1; CDR3: CSVDASGGWARIF; DNA: TGCAGCGTTGATGCTAGCGGGGGGTGGGCACGGATCTTC
V: TRBV6-1; size: -; D: -; J: TRBJ1-1; CDR3: CASSDRRGEAFF; DNA: TGTGCCAGCAGTGACCGTAGGGGTGAAGCTTTCTTT
V: TRBV18; size: -; D: TRBD2; J: TRBJ2-3; CDR3: CASSPTTSGVSTDTQYF; DNA: TGTGCCAGCTCACCCACGACTAGCGGGGTTAGCACAGATACGCAGTATTTT
V: TRBV5-1; size: few; D: -; J: TRBJ2-7; CDR3: CASGMTTGEAVEQYF; DNA: TGCGCCAGCGGAATGACCACAGGGGAGGCTGTCGAGCAGTACTTC
V: TRBV30; size: -; D: -; J: TRBJ2-5; CDR3: CAWSPGEYQETQYF; DNA: TGTGCCTGGAGTCCAGGGGAGTACCAAGAGACCCAGTACTTC
V: TRBV15; size: -; D: -; J: TRBJ1-1; CDR3: CATSQGWGTEAFF; DNA: TGTGCCACCAGCCAGGGTTGGGGCACTGAAGCTTTCTTT
V: TRBV27; size: -; D: -; J: TRBJ1-1; CDR3: CASSLEDSAGEAFF; DNA: TGTGCCAGCAGTTTAGAAGACAGCGCCGGTGAAGCTTTCTTT
V: TRBV6-2/TRBV6-3; size: -; D: TRBD1; J: TRBJ2-1; CDR3: CASSYSRDRSYNEQFF; DNA: TGTGCCAGCAGTTACTCTCGGGACAGGTCGTACAATGAGCAGTTCTTC